This T cell receptor beta chain was obtained from a study of CD8 T cells in ankylosing spondylitis. Quantitative 5'-RACE with molecular barcodes produced the TCR beta libraries. TCRdb recomputed calls from the 5' RACE reads with MiXCR, one row per CDR3 protein. The table lists around 250,000 distinct CDR3 sequences, about 10% of them singletons, with roughly 6.8% in the top ten. J was trimmed by 6 bases and V by 2 bases; bases with no gene match: 7. CDR1 SGHTA and CDR2 FQGNSA come from the germline V gene. This CDR3 is 15 amino acids long. Whole-study results and caveats: Reportedly, disease-linked clones are significantly enriched in ankylosing spondylitis patients' matched synovial fluid.

In the case of this clonotype: Its antigen is not known.

The sequence derives from a male donor with ankylosing spondylitis or in good health (not recorded which). The chain combines TRBV7-2 with TRBJ2-1; 7 nucleotides align to TRBD1. Material: blood, either unsorted or a sorted T cell fraction (not recorded which). This CDR3 is CASSLRPGQLNEQFF. The CDR3 DNA reads as TGTGCCAGCAGCTTAAGACCGGGACAGCTCAATGAGCAGTTCTTC.